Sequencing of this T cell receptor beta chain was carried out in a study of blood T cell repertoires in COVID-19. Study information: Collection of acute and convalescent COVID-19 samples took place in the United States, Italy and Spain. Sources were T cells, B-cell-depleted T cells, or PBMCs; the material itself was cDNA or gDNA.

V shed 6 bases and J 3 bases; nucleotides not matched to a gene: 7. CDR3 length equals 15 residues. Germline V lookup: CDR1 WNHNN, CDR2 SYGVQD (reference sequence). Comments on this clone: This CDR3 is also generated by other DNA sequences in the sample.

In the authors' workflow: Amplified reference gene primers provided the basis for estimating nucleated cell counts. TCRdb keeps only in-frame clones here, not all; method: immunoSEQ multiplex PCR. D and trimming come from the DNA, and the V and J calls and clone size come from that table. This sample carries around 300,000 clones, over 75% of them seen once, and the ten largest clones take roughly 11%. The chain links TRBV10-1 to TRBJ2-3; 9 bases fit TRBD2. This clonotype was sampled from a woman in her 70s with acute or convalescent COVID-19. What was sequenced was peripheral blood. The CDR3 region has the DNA TGCGCCAGCAGCGCCGCTAGCGGGGTGACAGATACGCAGTATTTT. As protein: CASSAASGVTDTQYF.